The 16 T cell receptor beta chains below come from one sample, sequenced in a study of T cell responses to AZD1222 COVID-19 vaccine. Sequencing was performed with immunoSEQ multiplex PCR; in TCRdb, only in-frame clones are kept and a portion is missing. The repertoire consists of about 160,000 clones, with about 92% occurring once and the leading ten covering about 1%. The starting material was peripheral blood, obtained on day 0 of AZD1222 vaccination. The receptors derive from an adult in good health.

The J gene is TRBJ2-1, the V gene TRBV30; D remains unclear. The V gene lost 6 bases and the J gene lost 0 bases, with 12 bases spanning the gap. This CDR3 contains 14 residues. Germline CDR1 is GTSNPN and CDR2 is SVGIG (reference sequence). Here the CDR3 DNA reads TGTGCCTGTTCGGCGTTCAGCTCCTACAATGAGCAGTTCTTC. Protein product: CACSAFSSYNEQFF.

This clone has just one count. J is TRBJ2-5 and V is TRBV7-3; weak D call: TRBD2 (5 bases). Germline CDR1 is SGHTA and CDR2 is FQGTGA. The CDR3 consists of 16 residues. Trimming shortened V by 0 bases and J by 7 bases, and 18 bases separated the two germline ends. The CDR3 coding sequence is TGTGCCAGCAGCTTAACATCCGTACCGGGGTCGGGGACCCAGTACTTC. The encoded protein is CASSLTSVPGSGTQYF. Full variable domain (remainder filled in from reference TRBV7-3 and TRBJ2-5): GAGVSQTPSNKVTEKGKYVELRCDPISGHTALYWYRQSLGQGPEFLIYFQGTGAADDSGLPNDRFFAVRPEGSVSTLKIQRTERGDSAVYLCASSLTSVPGSGTQYFGPGTRLLVL.

The chain recombines TRBV7-8 with TRBJ1-5, with D possibly being TRBD1 (5 bases). The V end lost 5 bases, the J end lost 2 bases, and 16 bases lay between the germline ends. Germline CDR1 and CDR2: SGHVS and FQNEAQ. The CDR3 runs 16 residues. CDR3 coding DNA: TGTGCCAGCAGCACGGGGACTTCTAGGGGCAATCAGCCCCAGCATTTT. Its translation: CASSTGTSRGNQPQHF.

This sequence joins TRBV6-4 and TRBJ2-3, with D uncertain. The CDR3 is 13 residues long. V dropped 4 bases and J dropped 0 bases, with 5 bases sitting between them. CDR1 and CDR2 (germline): MRHNA, SNTAGT. The CDR3 DNA sequence: TGTGCCAGCAGTGCACAGAGCACAGATACGCAGTATTTT. Protein sequence: CASSAQSTDTQYF.

V usage is TRBV6-5 and J usage is TRBJ2-7; TRBD1 agrees at 7 bases. This CDR3 contains 15 residues. J lost 6 bases, V lost 1 base, and 9 bases had no gene match. Looked up from germline, CDR1 is MNHEY and CDR2 is SVGAGI. This CDR3 reads CASSYLRAGGSEQYF. The CDR3, as DNA: TGTGCCAGCAGTTACTTAAGGGCAGGGGGTAGCGAGCAGTACTTC.

V is TRBV3-1 (or the pseudogene TRBV3-2) and J is TRBJ1-5; D is ambiguous. The CDR3 is 18 amino acids. CDR1 and CDR2 (germline): LGHDT, YNNKEL (reference sequence). The V and J ends lost 1 base and 1 base respectively, with 17 bases between them. The CDR3 sequence is CASSQGIGMYGSNQPQHF. In DNA form, the CDR3 reads TGTGCCAGCAGCCAAGGAATAGGGATGTACGGAAGCAATCAGCCCCAGCATTTT.

J is TRBJ2-7 and V is TRBV15; 7 nucleotides align to TRBD1. There are 15 residues in the CDR3. Unmatched junction bases numbered 7, after V lost 5 bases and J lost 0 bases. From germline, CDR1 is LNHNV and CDR2 YYDKDF (reference sequence). The CDR3 sequence is CATSRTGGFSYEQYF. CDR3 bases: TGTGCCACCAGCCGGACAGGTGGCTTCTCCTACGAGCAGTACTTC.

This clone was recorded once. V gene TRBV4-3 combines with J gene TRBJ1-3; a possible D gene is TRBD1 (5 bases). V gave up 1 base and J gave up 4 bases, with 11 bases separating them. Germline V CDR1 and CDR2: LGHNA, YSLEER. The length of the CDR3 is 15 residues. This CDR3 is CASSQVGGSGNTIYF. The CDR3 DNA reads TGCGCCAGCAGCCAAGTGGGGGGGTCAGGAAACACCATATATTTT.

This sequence joins TRBV28 and TRBJ1-3, with 7 bases matching TRBD1. With V trimmed by 4 bases and J by 0 bases, 6 bases remained unmatched. Germline V CDR1 and CDR2: MDHEN, SYDVKM. CDR3 length: 16 residues. DNA of the CDR3: TGTGCCAGCAGTTCTCCAGGGGGGGGCTCTGGAAACACCATATATTTT. It translates to CASSSPGGGSGNTIYF.

The chain recombines TRBV15 with TRBJ1-2; D is perhaps TRBD1 (5 bases). The CDR3 spans 14 residues. V was cut by 1 base and J by 7 bases, with 13 bases left in between. Germline V gene data show CDR1 as LNHNV and CDR2 as YYDKDF (reference sequence). The CDR3 is CATSRVQGRSGYTF. CDR3 in DNA: TGTGCCACCAGCAGAGTCCAGGGTAGGAGTGGCTACACCTTC.

The CDR3 spells CATSSYRGDGYTF. For the CDR3, the DNA is TGTGCCACCAGTAGTTACAGGGGTGATGGCTACACCTTC. The chain links TRBV24-1 to TRBJ1-2, with TRBD1 matching 7 bases. Germline CDR1 reads KGHDR; CDR2 reads SFDVKD. Trimming at V came to 6 bases and at J to 6 bases, leaving 6 bases not matched to a gene. The CDR3 is 13 residues long.

This clone was detected once. The chain uses TRBV18 and TRBJ1-2; 8 bases agree with TRBD1. Germline loops: CDR1 KGHSH, CDR2 LQKENI. The V segment lost 3 bases and the J segment 3 bases; nucleotides outside the gene matches: 6. The CDR3 length is 15 residues. The CDR3 nucleotides read TGTGCCAGCTCACCCGAGGACAGGGTGGACTATGGCTACACCTTC. Its translation: CASSPEDRVDYGYTF.

A single count supports this clone. The gene calls are TRBV7-9 and TRBJ1-4; D is possibly TRBD1 (6 bases). CDR1 is SEHNR and CDR2 is FQNEAQ in the germline V gene (reference sequence). This CDR3 has 14 residues. V was shortened by 5 bases and J by 6 bases, with 13 bases between the two germline ends. The DNA of the CDR3 is TGTGCCAGCAGCCCCGGCAGGGGAGATGAAAAACTGTTTTTT. Translation: CASSPGRGDEKLFF. The variable domain in full, completed from reference TRBV7-9 and TRBJ1-4, reads DTGVSQNPRHKITKRGQNVTFRCDPISEHNRLYWYRQTLGQGPEFLTYFQNEAQLEKSRLLSDRFSAERPKGSFSTLEIQRTEQGDSAMYLCASSPGRGDEKLFFGSGTQLSVL.

The gene calls are TRBV6-5 and TRBJ1-1, with a weak D call TRBD1 (6 bases). The CDR3 totals 16 residues. Per the germline V gene, CDR1 is MNHEY and CDR2 is SVGAGI. The V and J ends lost 0 bases and 4 bases respectively, with 15 bases between them. CDR3 region: CASSYSGALEITEAFF. CDR3 coding DNA: TGTGCCAGCAGTTACTCGGGGGCTCTTGAGATCACTGAAGCTTTCTTT.

V usage is TRBV7-9 and J usage is TRBJ2-7, with TRBD1 identical over 7 bases. The J segment lost 6 bases and the V segment lost 5 bases, leaving 10 bases of the junction unmatched. CDR1 and CDR2 from the germline V gene are SEHNR and FQNEAQ (reference sequence). The CDR3 spans 14 residues. The CDR3 reads CASSRRQGLGEQYF. The CDR3 nucleotides are TGTGCCAGCAGCCGTCGACAGGGTCTCGGCGAGCAGTACTTC.

J is TRBJ1-1 and V is TRBV2; D remains unclear. This CDR3 region has 13 residues. V dropped 5 bases and J dropped 2 bases, with 9 bases sitting between them. The V gene's germline CDR1 is SNHLY and CDR2 FYNNEI. The CDR3 loop is CASSYTSNTEAFF. In DNA, the CDR3 is TGTGCCAGCAGTTATACAAGTAACACTGAAGCTTTCTTT.